Below, 10 T cell receptor beta chains from the same sample are listed, as sequenced in a study of vaccination and CD4 T cells after COVID-19. Treatment specified: approximately 10-day PBMC culture with coronavirus spike peptide pools or control peptides (ViraFEST assay). These TCRs are of unknown antigen specificity. The Oncomine TCR Beta short-read assay was applied to DNA of cultured CD4+ T cells. TCRdb itself ran the PCR reads through MiXCR, one entry per CDR3 protein. The sample includes roughly 10,000 distinct CDR3 sequences, about 51% of them seen just once. Sequenced material: CD4+ T cells from blood, cultured in vitro. Every receptor here comes from a human donor who had recovered from COVID-19.

The rearrangement uses TRBV6-2 or TRBV6-3 and TRBJ1-6; 7 bases map to TRBD1. V lost 6 bases to trimming and J lost 7 bases; unmatched junction nucleotides: 9. Germline-derived CDR1 and CDR2 are MNHEY and SVGEGT. This CDR3 region has 15 residues. CDR3 coding DNA: TGTGCCAGCAGGTTTGGACAGGTTCGGAATTCACCCCTCCACTTT. This translates into CASRFGQVRNSPLHF.

The chain couples TRBV6-4 to TRBJ1-2; no reliable D call. The CDR3 covers 11 residues. Germline V gene sequence: CDR1 MRHNA, CDR2 SNTAGT. Deletions cut 0 bases from V and 8 bases from J, with 4 bases between. The CDR3 region has the DNA TGTGCCAGCAGTGACTCGGGGGGCTACACCTTC. Encoded protein: CASSDSGGYTF.

The chain links TRBV12-3 or TRBV12-4 to TRBJ2-3; D gene ambiguous. Trimming took 6 bases from V and 7 from J, leaving 11 bases between them. The CDR3 has 12 amino acids. CDR3 coding DNA: TGTGCCAGCAGCTCGAGTTTACATACGCAGTATTTT. Its translation: CASSSSLHTQYF.

The J gene is TRBJ2-3, the V gene TRBV7-8, with TRBD1 matching 9 bases. CDR1 is SGHVS and CDR2 is FQNEAQ in the germline V gene. This CDR3 is 15 amino acids long. Trimming cost V 4 bases and J 2 bases; bases outside gene matches: 4. This CDR3 reads CASSWRDRATDTQYF. CDR3 DNA: TGTGCCAGCAGCTGGCGGGACAGGGCCACAGATACGCAGTATTTT. Looking up the rest from reference TRBV7-8 and TRBJ2-3 gives the full variable domain: GAGVSQSPRYKVAKRGQDVALRCDPISGHVSLFWYQQALGQGPEFLTYFQNEAQLDKSGLPSDRFFAERPEGSVSTLKIQRTQQEDSAVYLCASSWRDRATDTQYFGPGTRLTVL.

This clonotype is medium-sized (0.01 to 0.1%) by share. The chain joins TRBV7-9 to TRBJ2-5; D is perhaps TRBD2 (6 bases). The CDR3 runs 15 residues. V lost 3 bases to trimming and J lost 1 base, with 12 bases between them. Germline-derived CDR1 and CDR2 are SEHNR and FQNEAQ (reference sequence). The CDR3 here is CASSLGGRTQETQYF. The CDR3 DNA sequence: TGTGCCAGCAGCTTGGGGGGACGGACCCAAGAGACCCAGTACTTC.

The chain recombines TRBV2 with TRBJ1-3, with D unclear. The CDR3 is made up of 15 amino acids. Trimming stripped 3 bases from V and 3 bases from J, with 12 bases between. Germline values: CDR1 SNHLY, CDR2 FYNNEI. As DNA, the CDR3 is TGTGCCAGCAGTGATGAGCCGCATTTTGGAAACACCATATATTTT. This sequence encodes CASSDEPHFGNTIYF.

This chain connects TRBV6-2 or TRBV6-3 to TRBJ1-2; D is undetermined. V lost 11 bases and J lost 1, with 8 bases in between. The CDR3 sequence is 11 residues long. Looked up from germline, CDR1 is MNHEY and CDR2 is SVGEGT. CDR3 DNA: TGTGCCGCTAGAAGTAACTATGGCTACACCTTC. Translated, it gives CAARSNYGYTF.

V usage is TRBV18 and J usage is TRBJ1-4, with a tentative D call TRBD1 (6 bases). Germline lookup yields CDR1 KGHSH and CDR2 LQKENI. This CDR3 region has 15 residues. Between the trimmed V and J ends, which lost 2 bases and 6 bases, there was a span of 13 bases. The DNA of the CDR3 is TGTGCCAGCTCACCAACCTGGGCAGGGGATGAAAAACTGTTTTTT. Protein product: CASSPTWAGDEKLFF. Supplemented by reference TRBV18 and TRBJ1-4, the full variable domain reads NAGVMQNPRHLVRRRGQEARLRCSPMKGHSHVYWYRQLPEEGLKFMVYLQKENIIDESGMPKERFSAEFPKEGPSILRIQQVVRGDSAAYFCASSPTWAGDEKLFFGSGTQLSVL.

In this sample, this clonotype turned up a few times. V usage is TRBV20-1 and J usage is TRBJ2-5; 9 bases are shared with TRBD2. Trimming at V came to 3 bases and at J to 5 bases, leaving 10 bases not matched to a gene. The germline V gene has CDR1 DFQATT and CDR2 SNEGSKA (reference sequence). The CDR3 runs to 15 residues. CDR3 DNA: TGCAGTGCTAGCCCAATAGCGGGGGTGTACGAGACCCAGTACTTC. Translation gives CSASPIAGVYETQYF.

The chain uses TRBV19 and TRBJ1-4; D not certain. The CDR3 length is 14 residues. The V and J ends lost 5 bases and 5 bases respectively, with 12 bases between them. Germline CDR1 reads LNHDA; CDR2 reads SQIVND (reference sequence). CDR3 sequence reads: CASSEGLLNEKLFF. The DNA for the CDR3 is TGTGCCAGTAGTGAAGGGCTCCTAAATGAAAAACTGTTTTTT.